This is a list of T cell receptor beta chains from one sample in a study of blood T cells in healthy people across ages. Each CDR3 protein gets one entry after TCRdb re-called the 5' RACE reads with MiXCR. The repertoire consists of more than 800,000 distinct CDR3 sequences, with 29% occurring once and the leading ten covering 17%. Sequenced input: blood. These TCRs come from an elderly woman in good health. CDR3s include the opening cysteine and the closing phenylalanine or tryptophan. Some rows have no size entry. The others give once, few or many, or a class for an expanded clone.

TRBJ1-2,many,TRBV11-2,CASSGRDRESSNYGYTF
TRBJ2-3,many,TRBV15,CATSRDGKTDTQYF
TRBJ2-7,many,TRBV28,CASSLVTVLFSYEQYF
TRBJ1-1,.,TRBV9,CASSVGDRAGAFF
TRBJ1-1,.,TRBV6-2/TRBV6-3,CASKRTGRTEAFF
TRBJ2-1,few,TRBV4-3,CASSQALAGRYEQFF
TRBJ2-1,many,TRBV9,CASSATSGDHSSYNEQFF
TRBJ1-2,many,TRBV27,CASRRVQGAPEGYTF
TRBJ1-2,many,TRBV6-5,CASSPTRLGLGGYTF
TRBJ1-2,many,TRBV5-1,CASADTRFPYGYTF
TRBJ2-1,.,TRBV24-1,CATSDWQVGGNEQFF
TRBJ2-7,many,TRBV7-2,CASSGGTPSHYEQYF
TRBJ1-1,.,TRBV5-5,CASSYRGQDPFVLAFF
TRBJ2-6,.,TRBV9,CASSPSRAGANVLTF
TRBJ2-5,many,TRBV7-7,CASSLSTASETQYF
TRBJ2-7,many,TRBV9,CASSGNRGRIDEQYF
TRBJ2-5,many,TRBV29-1,CSAVGAQETQYF